The 11 T cell receptor beta chains reported below all come from one sample, sequenced in a study of T cell repertoires in cytomegalovirus infection. TCRdb reanalysed the reads using MiXCR and keeps one entry per CDR3 protein. Of 130,000 or so distinct CDR3 sequences listed, roughly 6% were seen once; the top ten hold 18%. The sequencing input was PBMCs. The source of these receptors is a human donor in good health (CMV status not recorded). Some clones in this sample may be carry-over from other donors' samples.

This clonotype was seen repeatedly, ten times or more. This chain connects TRBV6-1 to TRBJ1-5; 10 bases line up with TRBD1. Germline V lookup: CDR1 MNHNS, CDR2 SASEGT. The CDR3 runs 14 residues. The V gene end was trimmed by 3 bases and the J gene end by 7 bases; junction bases not matched to a gene: 3. Here the CDR3 reads CASSEDRGNQPQHF. CDR3 nucleotide sequence: TGTGCCAGCAGTGAGGACAGGGGGAACCAGCCCCAGCATTTT.

The chain carries TRBV5-1 and TRBJ2-1, with 7 bases identical to TRBD1. The CDR3 is 13 amino acids. The V gene's germline CDR1 is SGHRS and CDR2 YFSETQ. Trimming removed 1 base from V and 9 bases from J; junction bases left unmatched: 4. The CDR3 reads CASSLTGAGEQFF. The CDR3, as DNA: TGCGCCAGCAGCTTGACAGGGGCGGGTGAGCAGTTCTTC.

At least ten counts were recorded for this clonotype. The chain joins TRBV20-1 to TRBJ2-5, with 10 bases fitting TRBD1. V shed 0 bases and J 4 bases; nucleotides not matched to a gene: 8. The CDR3 runs to 16 residues. From germline, CDR1 is DFQATT and CDR2 SNEGSKA (reference sequence). The CDR3 spells CSARDGQGGNRETQYF. The CDR3 nucleotides are TGCAGTGCTAGAGACGGACAGGGGGGAAACCGAGAGACCCAGTACTTC.

This clonotype has ten or more counts. This chain uses TRBV7-9 with TRBJ2-1; D ambiguous. Germline CDR1 and CDR2: SEHNR and FQNEAQ (reference sequence). V lost 3 bases and J 0 bases, leaving 9 bases between the germline ends. CDR3 size: 15 residues. The CDR3, as DNA: TGTGCCAGCAGCTTGGGTTGGAGCTCCTACAATGAGCAGTTCTTC. Translating gives CASSLGWSSYNEQFF.

This clonotype was seen many times. The gene calls are TRBV29-1 and TRBJ1-2, with 12 nucleotides matching TRBD1. CDR3 size: 13 residues. Unmatched junction bases numbered 1, after V lost 1 base and J lost 7 bases. Germline-derived CDR1 and CDR2 are SQVTM and ANQGSEA. CDR3 loop: CSVEVGQGAGYTF. The CDR3 nucleotides are TGCAGCGTTGAAGTGGGACAGGGGGCTGGCTACACCTTC.

Ten or more counts support this clonotype. The V call is TRBV7-2, the J call TRBJ2-1, with 9 bases matching TRBD2. Germline trimming cut 5 bases from V and 4 bases from J; bases unmatched to any gene: 9. CDR1 is SGHTA and CDR2 is FQGNSA in the germline V gene. This CDR3 is built from 16 residues. The DNA for the CDR3 is TGTGCCAGCAGCATCCGGACTAGCGTGCCATACAATGAGCAGTTCTTC. Amino acids: CASSIRTSVPYNEQFF.

This clonotype was counted ten times or more. The chain carries TRBV7-2 and TRBJ1-2, with unresolved D. Trimming took 3 bases from V and 2 from J, leaving 7 bases between them. This CDR3 contains 13 residues. Germline V CDR1 and CDR2: SGHTA, FQGNSA. The CDR3 here is CASSFRQNYGYTF. The CDR3 region has the DNA TGTGCCAGCAGCTTTAGGCAGAACTATGGCTACACCTTC.

This clonotype was recorded a few times. This sequence joins TRBV20-1 and TRBJ1-2, with TRBD1 as a possible D gene (5 bases). The CDR3 has 11 amino acids. From germline, CDR1 is DFQATT and CDR2 SNEGSKA (reference sequence). V was trimmed by 7 bases and J by 8 bases, leaving 14 bases between them. This CDR3 is CSGQPPGGYTF. As DNA, the CDR3 is TGCAGTGGACAGCCCCCGGGAGGCTACACCTTC.

The sample holds many counts of this clonotype. Here the CDR3 reads CASSYAGTPDTQYF. The DNA of the CDR3 is TGTGCCAGCAGTTACGCGGGGACCCCAGATACGCAGTATTTT. The rearrangement links TRBV6-2 or TRBV6-3 to TRBJ2-3; D is possibly TRBD2 (6 bases). V was pared by 2 bases and J by 4 bases, with 10 bases between. CDR3 length: 14 residues. Germline V gene lookup returns CDR1 MNHEY and CDR2 SVGEGT.

This clonotype was seen at least ten times. The chain joins TRBV7-6 to TRBJ2-5; 11 bases line up with TRBD2. Germline CDR1 and CDR2: SGHVS and FNYEAQ. There are 15 residues in the CDR3. V trimming: 8 bases; J trimming: 9 bases; junction bases outside the gene matches: 14. The CDR3 coding sequence is TGTGCCAGCCTCCAGGCGGCTAGCGGGGGGAGACCCCAGTACTTC. It codes for CASLQAASGGRPQYF.

The chain joins TRBV5-4 to TRBJ2-7, with TRBD1 identical over 8 bases. The CDR3 consists of 13 residues. Germline V CDR1 and CDR2: SGHNT, YYREEE (reference sequence). V lost 1 base to trimming and J lost 6 bases; unmatched junction nucleotides: 3. The CDR3 reads CASSLPGGAEQYF. The CDR3 DNA reads as TGTGCCAGCAGCTTGCCAGGGGGCGCCGAGCAGTACTTC.